These 32 T cell receptor beta chains share one sample of origin, sequenced in a study of CD8 T cells in ankylosing spondylitis. Using its own MiXCR run on the 5' RACE reads, TCRdb lists one record per CDR3 protein. This table holds roughly 250,000 distinct CDR3 sequences, about 10% found once. The sequencing sample was made of blood, either unsorted or a sorted T cell fraction (not recorded which). Every receptor here comes from a male donor with ankylosing spondylitis or in good health (not recorded which).

There are a few counts of this clonotype. The V call is TRBV6-5, the J call TRBJ2-7; 9 nucleotides align to TRBD2. The J segment lost 5 bases and the V segment lost 2 bases, leaving 7 bases of the junction unmatched. This CDR3 contains 15 residues. CDR1 and CDR2 (germline): MNHEY, SVGAGI. Here the CDR3 DNA reads TGTGCCAGCAGTTACGGGCGGGAGGGCCCAGACGAGCAGTACTTC. Amino acids: CASSYGREGPDEQYF.

This clonotype occurred many times. The rearrangement links TRBV20-1 to TRBJ1-1; D not certain. The CDR3 sequence is 13 residues long. Trimming took 3 bases from V and 2 from J, leaving 10 bases between them. Looked up from germline, CDR1 is DFQATT and CDR2 is SNEGSKA (reference sequence). CDR3: CSASLTANTEAFF. The CDR3 DNA is TGCAGTGCTAGTTTAACAGCCAACACTGAAGCTTTCTTT.

This clonotype was seen a few times. The chain couples TRBV12-3 or TRBV12-4 to TRBJ2-3; D perhaps matches TRBD2 (5 bases). The V end was cut by 7 bases, the J end by 2 bases, with 13 bases between. The CDR3 extends over 14 amino acids. CDR3 DNA sequence: TGTGCCAGCAACGGCGGGTACTTCACAGATACGCAGTATTTT. Translation gives CASNGGYFTDTQYF.

The chain links TRBV30 to TRBJ1-4; TRBD1 matches 7 bases. Germline lookup yields CDR1 GTSNPN and CDR2 SVGIG (reference sequence). V shed 0 bases, J shed 7 bases, and the junction held 5 bases outside the gene matches. This CDR3 region has 14 residues. The CDR3: CAWSVSGGIEKLFF. CDR3 in DNA: TGTGCCTGGAGTGTATCAGGGGGTATTGAAAAACTGTTTTTT.

This clonotype was seen at least ten times. The J gene is TRBJ2-1, the V gene TRBV6-5, with D hard to call. Germline loops: CDR1 MNHEY, CDR2 SVGAGI. The V and J ends lost 2 bases and 6 bases respectively, with 5 bases between them. The CDR3 totals 12 residues. The CDR3 coding sequence is TGTGCCAGCAGTTACACTGGCAATGAGCAGTTCTTC. It specifies CASSYTGNEQFF.

This clonotype has more than one count but fewer than ten. This chain links TRBV6-2 or TRBV6-3 with TRBJ1-1; 8 nucleotides match TRBD1. The CDR3 sequence is 15 residues long. The V gene's germline CDR1 is MNHEY and CDR2 SVGEGT. The trim removed 0 bases at V and 1 base at J, leaving 1 base unmatched. As DNA, the CDR3 is TGTGCCAGCAGTTACTCGGGGACAGGGAACACTGAAGCTTTCTTT. Translation: CASSYSGTGNTEAFF.

The chain has TRBV12-3 or TRBV12-4 and TRBJ1-5; TRBD1 is a possible D gene (5 bases). Trimming left V 6 bases short and J 1 base short, with 13 bases between. The CDR3 length is 15 residues. The CDR3 region has the DNA TGTGCCAGCAGCCTCCGCTGGGGCAGCAATCAGCCCCAGCATTTT. Encoded protein: CASSLRWGSNQPQHF.

This clonotype has ten or more counts. The V gene is TRBV5-1, the J gene TRBJ2-7; TRBD1 agrees at 7 bases. There are 15 residues in the CDR3. V lost 2 bases, J lost 6 bases, and 11 bases stayed unmatched. Germline CDR1 and CDR2: SGHRS and YFSETQ. As DNA, the CDR3 is TGCGCCAGCAGCTTAGAGCGAGGGACAGCTAGCGAGCAGTACTTC. It translates to CASSLERGTASEQYF.

This clonotype was counted ten times or more. The chain couples TRBV6-2 or TRBV6-3 to TRBJ2-2; possible D gene TRBD1, 6 bases. The CDR3 consists of 16 residues. V lost 9 bases and J lost 2, with 19 bases in between. Germline assignment: CDR1 MNHEY and CDR2 SVGEGT. CDR3 amino acids: CASKGLHRDNTGELFF. The CDR3 coding sequence is TGTGCCAGTAAAGGTCTTCACAGGGACAACACCGGGGAGCTGTTTTTT.

This clonotype was detected many times. V usage is TRBV3-1 and J usage is TRBJ1-1, with D possibly matching TRBD1 (6 bases). Trimming removed 4 bases from V and 1 base from J, with 16 bases in between. Germline V CDR1 and CDR2: LGHDT, YNNKEL (reference sequence). This CDR3 spans 16 amino acids. CDR3 bases: TGTGCCAGCAGCCCATTTCCGGACAGACCGAACACTGAAGCTTTCTTT. Translated, it gives CASSPFPDRPNTEAFF.

This clonotype was detected many times. The chain joins TRBV12-3 or TRBV12-4 to TRBJ2-6; D uncertain. Between the trimmed V and J ends, which lost 1 base and 2 bases, there was a span of 6 bases. CDR3 size: 15 residues. The CDR3 sequence: CASSLGPPGANVLTF. CDR3 coding DNA: TGTGCCAGCAGTTTAGGGCCCCCTGGGGCCAACGTCCTGACTTTC.

This clonotype was recorded many times. The genes are TRBV5-1 and TRBJ2-3, with D unresolved. Germline CDR1 is SGHRS and CDR2 is YFSETQ. This CDR3 spans 14 amino acids. The ends were cut back, 4 bases at V and 0 bases at J, with 9 bases in the middle. The CDR3 is CASSPLGSTDTQYF. CDR3 nucleotides: TGCGCCAGCAGCCCCCTGGGGAGCACAGATACGCAGTATTTT.

This clonotype was counted ten times or more. CDR3 coding DNA: TGTGCCAGCAGTTACTCGGGACAGAGCACTGAAGCTTTCTTT. Its protein is CASSYSGQSTEAFF. The chain links TRBV6-5 to TRBJ1-1; 7 bases agree with TRBD1. With 0 bases clipped from V and 4 bases from J, the junction kept 2 bases outside the gene matches. CDR1 is MNHEY and CDR2 is SVGAGI in the germline V gene. This CDR3 comprises 14 residues.

This clonotype was found many times. This sequence joins TRBV5-1 and TRBJ2-2; tentative D call: TRBD1 (5 bases). This CDR3 spans 15 amino acids. CDR1 is SGHRS, CDR2 YFSETQ, per germline. The ends were cut back, 4 bases at V and 4 bases at J, with 14 bases in the middle. The CDR3 coding sequence is TGCGCCAGCAGCCCGGAACAGGTGGGCACCGGGGAGCTGTTTTTT. Translated, it gives CASSPEQVGTGELFF.

This clonotype has a count of ten or more. The genes are TRBV6-1 and TRBJ2-7; D not certain. CDR1 is MNHNS, CDR2 SASEGT, per germline. The V gene lost 1 base and the J gene lost 7 bases, with 8 bases spanning the gap. The CDR3 loop spans 12 amino acids. The CDR3 DNA sequence: TGTGCCAGCAGTGAAGATGTTAGGGAGCAGTACTTC. It translates to CASSEDVREQYF.

Note on this clonotype: A much larger clone differs by one base, so this may be a read error. CDR3 loop: CASSSDRYSYEQYF. The CDR3, as DNA: TGTGCCAGCAGCTCAGACAGGTACTCCTACGAGCAGTACTTC. The rearrangement links TRBV7-2 to TRBJ2-7, with a possible D match to TRBD1 (6 bases). Germline CDR1 reads SGHTA; CDR2 reads FQGNSA. V gave up 4 bases and J gave up 0 bases, with 10 bases separating them. The CDR3 has 14 residues. The variable domain in full, with the rest retrieved from reference TRBV7-2 and TRBJ2-7, is GAGVSQSPSNKVTEKGKDVELRCDPISGHTALYWYRQSLGQGLEFLIYFQGNSAPDKSGLPSDRFSAERTGGSVSTLTIQRTQQEDSAVYLCASSSDRYSYEQYFGPGTRLTVT.

This clonotype was observed many times. The gene calls are TRBV2 and TRBJ2-3; 11 positions agree with TRBD2. The germline V gene has CDR1 SNHLY and CDR2 FYNNEI. The CDR3 is 17 amino acids. J lost 1 base, V lost 2 bases, and 5 bases had no gene match. The CDR3 coding sequence is TGTGCCAGCAGTGAACCCCTACTAGCGGGGGGCACAGATACGCAGTATTTT. As protein: CASSEPLLAGGTDTQYF.

This sequence joins TRBV20-1 and TRBJ1-1; tentative D call: TRBD1 (5 bases). Trimming pared 0 bases from V and 3 bases from J, leaving 11 bases between. CDR1 is DFQATT, CDR2 SNEGSKA, per germline (reference sequence). CDR3 length equals 14 residues. The CDR3 loop is CSARDQGTDTEAFF. The DNA for the CDR3 is TGCAGTGCTAGAGATCAGGGAACAGACACTGAAGCTTTCTTT.

This clonotype was seen at least ten times. V gene TRBV7-7 combines with J gene TRBJ2-2, with D uncertain. V was clipped by 2 bases and J by 0 bases, with 10 bases between them. This CDR3 is built from 16 residues. Per germline, CDR1 SSHAT and CDR2 FNYEAQ (reference sequence). The CDR3 reads CASSLIPGSNTGELFF. CDR3 sequence (DNA): TGTGCCAGCAGCTTAATACCGGGTTCGAACACCGGGGAGCTGTTTTTT.

The chain is built from TRBV10-3 and TRBJ1-2; a weak D match, TRBD1 (6 bases). The CDR3 extends over 15 amino acids. Germline loops: CDR1 ENHRY, CDR2 SYGVKD. Trimming pared 0 bases from V and 5 bases from J, leaving 13 bases between. In DNA, the CDR3 is TGTGCCATCAGTGAGTCAAGTGGGGGCAGGTATGGCTACACCTTC. Encoded protein: CAISESSGGRYGYTF.

This clonotype was counted at least ten times. This chain joins TRBV10-3 and TRBJ1-1, with 7 bases fitting TRBD1. Trimming removed 10 bases from V and 6 bases from J; junction bases left unmatched: 20. Germline loops: CDR1 ENHRY, CDR2 SYGVKD. The CDR3 spans 16 residues. The CDR3 DNA follows: TGTGCCACGGTGACAGGGAACACTGCGTTTGGCGCTGAAGCTTTCTTT. Residues: CATVTGNTAFGAEAFF.

This clonotype was seen at least ten times. V and J are TRBV5-1 and TRBJ2-1; no firm D call. The CDR3 is 14 amino acids. Trimming took off 3 bases at V and 4 bases at J, with 11 bases between the two ends. CDR1 is SGHRS and CDR2 is YFSETQ in the germline V gene. The CDR3 bases are TGCGCCAGCAGCTCTGGGCAGAGTTACAATGAGCAGTTCTTC. Translation gives CASSSGQSYNEQFF.

Ten or more counts support this clonotype. The V call is TRBV20-1, the J call TRBJ1-4, with a weak D call TRBD1 (6 bases). Trimming cost V 0 bases and J 8 bases, with 19 bases left between them. The CDR3 runs to 16 residues. Germline V lookup: CDR1 DFQATT, CDR2 SNEGSKA (reference sequence). This CDR3 is CSARDPWGAQGEKLFF. CDR3 sequence (DNA): TGCAGTGCTAGAGATCCTTGGGGGGCGCAGGGAGAAAAACTGTTTTTT.

The table lists this clonotype with many counts. J is TRBJ1-5 and V is TRBV6-5; no clear D gene. V lost 3 bases to trimming and J lost 0 bases, with 12 bases between them. This CDR3 contains 16 residues. Germline CDR1 is MNHEY and CDR2 is SVGAGI. The CDR3 sequence is CASSYDPIISNQPQHF. The CDR3 DNA reads as TGTGCCAGCAGTTATGACCCGATTATTAGCAATCAGCCCCAGCATTTT.

This clonotype was seen repeatedly, ten times or more. The V gene is TRBV5-1, the J gene TRBJ2-1; 11 positions agree with TRBD2. The CDR3 is 15 residues long. Looked up from germline, CDR1 is SGHRS and CDR2 is YFSETQ. The V gene end was trimmed by 4 bases and the J gene end by 4 bases; junction bases not matched to a gene: 4. CDR3: CASSPGTSGYNEQFF. The CDR3 DNA is TGCGCCAGCAGCCCAGGGACTAGCGGTTACAATGAGCAGTTCTTC.

At least ten counts were recorded for this clonotype. V usage is TRBV15 and J usage is TRBJ1-5, with unresolved D. With 0 bases removed from V and 2 bases from J, the gap between germline ends came to 2 bases. The CDR3 extends over 13 amino acids. Germline V CDR1 and CDR2: LNHNV, YYDKDF (reference sequence). CDR3 residues: CATSREGNQPQHF. The CDR3 DNA sequence: TGTGCCACCAGCAGAGAGGGCAATCAGCCCCAGCATTTT.

This clonotype showed up just a few times. The genes are TRBV5-1 and TRBJ1-5; 9 bases are a match to TRBD1. Looked up from germline, CDR1 is SGHRS and CDR2 is YFSETQ. The V and J ends lost 0 bases and 6 bases, in that order; junction bases with no gene match: 7. There are 16 residues in the CDR3. The CDR3: CASSLGTGAQGQPQHF. For the CDR3, the DNA is TGCGCCAGCAGCTTGGGGACAGGGGCGCAGGGTCAGCCCCAGCATTTT.

Ten or more counts support this clonotype. V usage is TRBV5-6 and J usage is TRBJ2-1, with TRBD2 matching over 7 bases. CDR1 is SGHDT and CDR2 is YYEEEE in the germline V gene. The CDR3 sequence is 15 residues long. V lost 4 bases and J lost 7; bases outside the gene matches: 11. In DNA, the CDR3 is TGTGCCAGCAGCCAGCAAGGGGTGGGGGGGAATGAGCAGTTCTTC. It is translated as CASSQQGVGGNEQFF.

This clonotype was found many times. This chain connects TRBV5-1 to TRBJ2-7; perhaps TRBD2 as D (6 bases). CDR1 SGHRS and CDR2 YFSETQ come from the germline V gene. Trimming took 0 bases from V and 0 from J, leaving 10 bases between them. This CDR3 has 15 residues. The CDR3 nucleotides are TGCGCCAGCAGCTTGGTCGCGGGGAGCTCCTACGAGCAGTACTTC. Residues: CASSLVAGSSYEQYF.

This sequence joins TRBV2 and TRBJ1-5; TRBD1 matches 10 bases. V dropped 5 bases and J dropped 7; count of bases not matched to a gene: 2. CDR1 and CDR2 from the germline V gene are SNHLY and FYNNEI. The CDR3 length is 13 residues. The CDR3 reads CASSMDRGQPQHF. Here the CDR3 DNA reads TGTGCCAGCAGTATGGACAGGGGGCAGCCCCAGCATTTT.

Many counts were recorded for this clonotype. The CDR3 region has the DNA TGTGCCAGCAGAGAACCGACAGGGATCTCGCCCTACGAGCAGTACTTC. This gives the protein CASREPTGISPYEQYF. The V call is TRBV2, the J call TRBJ2-7; 7 bases agree with TRBD1. Germline assignment: CDR1 SNHLY and CDR2 FYNNEI. Trimming at V came to 6 bases and at J to 2 bases, leaving 13 bases not matched to a gene. The CDR3 spans 16 residues. Variable domain in full (rest from reference TRBV2 and TRBJ2-7): EPEVTQTPSHQVTQMGQEVILRCVPISNHLYFYWYRQILGQKVEFLVSFYNNEISEKSEIFDDQFSVERPDGSNFTLKIRSTKLEDSAMYFCASREPTGISPYEQYFGPGTRLTVT.

CDR3: CASSQGGRGTGELFF. The DNA for the CDR3 is TGTGCCAGCAGCCAAGGGGGACGAGGCACCGGGGAGCTGTTTTTT. The gene calls are TRBV14 and TRBJ2-2; D tentatively reads TRBD1 or TRBD2 (5 bases each). Germline values: CDR1 SGHDN, CDR2 FVKESK. CDR3 length: 15 amino acids. Deletions cut 1 base from V and 4 bases from J, with 10 bases between.